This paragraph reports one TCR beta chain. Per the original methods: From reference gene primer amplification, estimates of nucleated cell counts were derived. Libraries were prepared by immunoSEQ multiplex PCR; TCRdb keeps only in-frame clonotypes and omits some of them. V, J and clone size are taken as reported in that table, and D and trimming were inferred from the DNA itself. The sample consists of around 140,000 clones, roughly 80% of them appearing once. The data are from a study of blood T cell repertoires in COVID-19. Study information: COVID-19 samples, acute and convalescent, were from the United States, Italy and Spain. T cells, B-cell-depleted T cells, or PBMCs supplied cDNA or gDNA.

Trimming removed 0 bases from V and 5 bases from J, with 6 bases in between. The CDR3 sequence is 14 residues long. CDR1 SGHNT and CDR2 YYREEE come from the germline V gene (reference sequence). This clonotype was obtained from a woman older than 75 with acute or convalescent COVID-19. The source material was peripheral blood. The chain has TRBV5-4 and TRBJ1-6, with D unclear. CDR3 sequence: CASSLGRDNSPLHF. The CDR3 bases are TGTGCCAGCAGCTTGGGGAGGGATAATTCACCCCTCCACTTT.